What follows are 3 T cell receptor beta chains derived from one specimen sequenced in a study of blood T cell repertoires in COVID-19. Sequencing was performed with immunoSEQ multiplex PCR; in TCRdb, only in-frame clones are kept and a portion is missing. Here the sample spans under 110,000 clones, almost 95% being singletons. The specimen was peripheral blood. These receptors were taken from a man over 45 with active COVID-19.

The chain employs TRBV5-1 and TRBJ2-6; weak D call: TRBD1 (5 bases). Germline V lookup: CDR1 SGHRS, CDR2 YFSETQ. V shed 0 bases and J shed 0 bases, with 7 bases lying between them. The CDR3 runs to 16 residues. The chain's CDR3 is CASSLVGLSGANVLTF. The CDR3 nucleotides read TGCGCCAGCAGCTTGGTGGGGCTCTCTGGGGCCAACGTCCTGACTTTC.

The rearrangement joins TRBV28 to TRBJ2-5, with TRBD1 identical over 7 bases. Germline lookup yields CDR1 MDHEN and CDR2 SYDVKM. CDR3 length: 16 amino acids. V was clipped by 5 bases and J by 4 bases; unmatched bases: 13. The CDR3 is CASSPERTGPGETQYF. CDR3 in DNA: TGTGCCAGCAGTCCTGAACGGACAGGCCCAGGAGAGACCCAGTACTTC. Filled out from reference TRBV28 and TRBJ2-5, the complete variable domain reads DVKVTQSSRYLVKRTGEKVFLECVQDMDHENMFWYRQDPGLGLRLIYFSYDVKMKEKGDIPEGYSVSREKKERFSLILESASTNQTSMYLCASSPERTGPGETQYFGPGTRLLVL.

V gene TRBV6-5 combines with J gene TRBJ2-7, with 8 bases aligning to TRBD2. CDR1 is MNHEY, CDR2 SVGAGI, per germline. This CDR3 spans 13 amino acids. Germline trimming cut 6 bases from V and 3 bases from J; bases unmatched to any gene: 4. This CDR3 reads CASSLAGLYEQYF. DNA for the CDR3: TGTGCCAGCAGCTTAGCGGGACTCTACGAGCAGTACTTC.